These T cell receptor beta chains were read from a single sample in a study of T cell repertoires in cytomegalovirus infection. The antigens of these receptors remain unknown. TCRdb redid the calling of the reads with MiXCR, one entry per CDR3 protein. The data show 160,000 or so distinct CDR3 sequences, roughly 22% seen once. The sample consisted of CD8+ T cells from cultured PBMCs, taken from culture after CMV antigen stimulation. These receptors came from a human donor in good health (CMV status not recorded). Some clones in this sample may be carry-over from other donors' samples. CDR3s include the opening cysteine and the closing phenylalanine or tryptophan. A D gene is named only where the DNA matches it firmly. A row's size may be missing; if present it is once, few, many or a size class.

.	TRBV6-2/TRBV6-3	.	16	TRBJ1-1	CASSYRAGGGSTEAFF	TGTGCCAGCAGTTATCGGGCAGGCGGTGGGAGCACTGAAGCTTTCTTT
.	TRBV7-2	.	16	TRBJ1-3	CASSLEGGYSGNTIYF	TGTGCCAGCAGCTTAGAAGGAGGGTACTCTGGAAACACCATATATTTT
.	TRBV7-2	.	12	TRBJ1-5	CASSEVNQPQHF	TGTGCCAGCAGCGAAGTAAATCAGCCCCAGCATTTT
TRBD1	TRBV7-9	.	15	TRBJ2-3	CASSLGGQGQNTQYF	TGTGCCAGCAGCTTAGGCGGACAGGGGCAGAATACGCAGTATTTT
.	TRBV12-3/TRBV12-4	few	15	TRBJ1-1	CASSLGGNGNTEAFF	TGTGCCAGCAGTTTAGGAGGGAATGGAAACACTGAAGCTTTCTTT
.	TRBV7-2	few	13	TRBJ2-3	CASSWGARDTQYF	TGTGCCAGCAGCTGGGGGGCAAGAGATACGCAGTATTTT
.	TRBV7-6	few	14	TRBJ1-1	CASSLKGVRSGAFF	TGTGCCAGCAGCTTAAAAGGGGTGAGATCGGGGGCTTTCTTT
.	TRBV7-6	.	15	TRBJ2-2	CASSYTGIATGELFF	TGTGCCAGCAGCTACACAGGGATCGCCACCGGGGAGCTGTTTTTT
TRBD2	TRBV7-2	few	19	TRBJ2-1	CASSLLGTSVLGSYNEQFF	TGTGCCAGCAGCTTACTCGGGACTAGCGTCCTGGGATCCTACAATGAGCAGTTCTTC
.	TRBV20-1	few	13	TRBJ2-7	CSADWTNSYEQYF	TGCAGTGCCGATTGGACAAACTCCTACGAGCAGTACTTC
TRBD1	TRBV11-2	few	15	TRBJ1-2	CASSSLGQENYGYTF	TGTGCCAGCAGCTCCCTGGGACAGGAAAACTATGGCTACACCTTC
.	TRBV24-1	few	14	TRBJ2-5	CATSGWSGEETQYF	TGTGCCACCAGTGGTTGGTCAGGCGAAGAGACCCAGTACTTC
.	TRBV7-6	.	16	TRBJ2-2	CASSGVVDRATGELFF	TGTGCCAGCAGCGGCGTGGTGGACAGAGCCACCGGGGAGCTGTTTTTT
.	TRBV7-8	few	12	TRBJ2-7	CASSLDRRTVYF	TGTGCCAGCAGCTTAGATCGCAGGACAGTATACTTC
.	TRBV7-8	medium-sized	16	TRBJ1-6	CASSPFLTAKDSPLHF	TGTGCCAGCAGCCCTTTTTTGACGGCTAAGGATTCACCCCTCCACTTT
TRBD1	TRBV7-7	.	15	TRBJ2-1	CASSPPGGSYNEQFF	TGTGCCAGCAGCCCTCCAGGGGGCTCCTACAATGAGCAGTTCTTC
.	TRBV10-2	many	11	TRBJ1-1	CASSVGTEAFF	TGCGCCAGCAGTGTCGGAACTGAAGCTTTCTTT
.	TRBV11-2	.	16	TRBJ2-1	CASSFTHGRGRDEQFF	TGTGCCAGCAGCTTTACCCATGGCCGGGGGCGGGATGAGCAGTTCTTC
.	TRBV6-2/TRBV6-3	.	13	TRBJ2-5	CASSYEDKETQYF	TGTGCCAGCAGTTACGAAGATAAAGAGACCCAGTACTTC
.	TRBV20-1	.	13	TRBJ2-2	CSARVPGTGELFF	TGCAGTGCTAGAGTTCCGGGCACCGGGGAGCTGTTTTTT
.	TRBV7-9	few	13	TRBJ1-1	CASSLDSGPEAFF	TGTGCCAGCAGCTTAGATAGCGGCCCTGAAGCTTTCTTT
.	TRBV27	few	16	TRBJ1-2	CASSLSGVSAIYGYTF	TGTGCCAGCAGTTTATCCGGGGTCTCGGCTATCTATGGCTACACCTTC
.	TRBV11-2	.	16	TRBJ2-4	CASSLDGVVFGNIQYF	TGTGCCAGCAGCTTAGATGGAGTAGTATTCGGAAACATTCAGTACTTC
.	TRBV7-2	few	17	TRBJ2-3	CASSLELVASGTDTQYF	TGTGCCAGCAGCTTAGAACTAGTAGCGTCGGGCACAGATACGCAGTATTTT
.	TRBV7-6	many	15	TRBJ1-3	CASSPAGGAGNTIYF	TGTGCCAGCAGCCCAGCTGGAGGGGCTGGAAACACCATATATTTT
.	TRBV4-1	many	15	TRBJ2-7	CASSQEGEPLSEQYF	TGCGCCAGCAGCCAAGAAGGGGAGCCCCTTTCCGAGCAGTACTTC
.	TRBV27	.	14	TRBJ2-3	CASSQGGGLDTQYF	TGTGCCAGCAGCCAAGGGGGGGGGCTGGATACGCAGTATTTT
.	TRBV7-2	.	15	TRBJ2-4	CASSLEAGSENIQYF	TGTGCCAGCAGCTTAGAGGCAGGGTCCGAAAACATTCAGTACTTC
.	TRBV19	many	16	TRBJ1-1	CASSIFYRPMNTEAFF	TGTGCCAGTAGTATATTTTATCGGCCAATGAACACTGAAGCTTTCTTT
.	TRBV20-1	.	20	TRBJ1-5	CSARVGGPTSQTYSNQPQHF	TGCAGTGCTAGAGTTGGGGGACCAACGTCCCAAACGTATAGCAATCAGCCCCAGCATTTT
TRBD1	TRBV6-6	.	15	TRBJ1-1	CASTPIRGLNTEAFF	TGTGCCAGCACCCCCATCAGGGGGTTGAACACTGAAGCTTTCTTT
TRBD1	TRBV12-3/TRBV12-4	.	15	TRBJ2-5	CASSRRQGAWETQYF	TGTGCCAGCAGCCGACGACAGGGGGCATGGGAGACCCAGTACTTC
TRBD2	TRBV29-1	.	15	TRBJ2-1	CSVERLSGGYNEQFF	TGCAGCGTTGAAAGGCTGAGCGGGGGATACAATGAGCAGTTCTTC
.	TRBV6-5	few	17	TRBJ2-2	CASSGGLGGARPGELFF	TGTGCCAGCAGTGGAGGTCTAGGGGGGGCCCGCCCCGGGGAGCTGTTTTTT
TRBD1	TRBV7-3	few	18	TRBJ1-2	CASSSWRLTGAADYGYTF	TGTGCCAGCAGCTCGTGGAGACTTACAGGGGCCGCAGACTATGGCTACACCTTC
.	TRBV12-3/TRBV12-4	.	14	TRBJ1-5	CASSLVQSNQPQHF	TGTGCCAGCAGTTTGGTACAGAGCAATCAGCCCCAGCATTTT
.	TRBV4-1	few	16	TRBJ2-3	CASSQDPRGGADTQYF	TGCGCCAGCAGCCAAGATCCAAGGGGAGGTGCAGATACGCAGTATTTT
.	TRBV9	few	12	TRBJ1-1	CASSVEGTEAFF	TGTGCCAGCAGCGTAGAGGGCACTGAAGCTTTCTTT
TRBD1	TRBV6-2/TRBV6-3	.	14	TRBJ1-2	CASTTLGQPYGYTF	TGTGCCAGCACAACTCTGGGACAGCCCTATGGCTACACCTTC
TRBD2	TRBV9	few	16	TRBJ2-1	CASSVSGGAVYNEQFF	TGTGCCAGCAGCGTTAGCGGGGGGGCGGTCTACAATGAGCAGTTCTTC
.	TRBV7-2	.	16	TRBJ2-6	CASSLGRLSGANGLTF	TGTGCCAGCAGCTTAGGACGGTTATCTGGGGCCAACGGCCTGACTTTC
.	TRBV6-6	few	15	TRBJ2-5	CASSYSLGARETQYF	TGTGCCAGCAGTTACTCCCTGGGGGCTCGAGAGACCCAGTACTTC
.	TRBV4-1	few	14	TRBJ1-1	CASSHFRGNTEAFF	TGCGCCAGCAGCCATTTCAGGGGGAACACTGAAGCTTTCTTT
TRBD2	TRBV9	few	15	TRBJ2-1	CASSVDGGLRDEQFF	TGTGCCAGCAGCGTAGACGGGGGGTTGAGGGATGAGCAGTTCTTC
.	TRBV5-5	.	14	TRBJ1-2	CASSFYRDDYGYTF	TGTGCCAGCAGCTTCTACAGGGATGACTATGGCTACACCTTC
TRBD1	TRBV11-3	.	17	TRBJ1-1	CASSLDGDRAENTEAFF	TGTGCCAGCAGCTTAGATGGGGACAGGGCAGAGAACACTGAAGCTTTCTTT